A selection of T cell receptor beta chains follows, all from one sample in a study of naive CD8 T cells in extremely preterm neonates. Clones were read by immunoSEQ multiplex PCR, and TCRdb kept only the in-frame ones, dropping some. The table has about 7,500 clones, roughly 98% seen once. Sequenced input: naive CD8+ T cells from cord blood. These receptors originate from a newborn in good health. Both conserved end residues are trimmed from each CDR3.

j_call cdr3_length v_call cdr3_aa
TRBJ2-1 14 TRBV7-9 ASSASSGTSYNEQF
TRBJ2-3 12 TRBV7-9 ASSSQRGLDTQY
TRBJ1-1 13 TRBV6-5 ASSYDGSLSAEAF
TRBJ2-1 15 TRBV7-9 ASSLTSGGSSYNEQF
TRBJ2-1 15 TRBV7-9 ASSLEVTTLVRNEQF
TRBJ1-5 13 TRBV6-1 ASSGDNSFNQPQH
TRBJ2-7 10 TRBV4-2 ASSQLAGEQY
TRBJ2-7 11 TRBV27 ASSLSGAYEQY
TRBJ1-2 15 TRBV12-5 ASGLPPESGINYGYT
TRBJ1-5 12 TRBV5-5 ASSLTGGNQPQH
TRBJ2-5 13 TRBV5-6 ASSLALAGLGTQY
TRBJ2-5 11 TRBV10-2 ASSELAGETQY
TRBJ2-3 12 TRBV19 ASSHSTGTDTQY
TRBJ2-5 16 TRBV4-1 ASSQGGGGGPEQETQY
TRBJ2-3 15 TRBV5-1 ASSPGLAGGPTDTQY
TRBJ2-1 16 TRBV21-1 ASSSQGQGAWRNNEQF
TRBJ1-1 8 TRBV20-1 SATGTEAF
TRBJ1-1 14 TRBV13 ASSLARAGGNTEAF
TRBJ1-1 13 TRBV4-1 ASSPGTGGNTEAF
. 11 TRBV2 ATRGLAGNEQY
TRBJ1-5 12 TRBV13 ASSLGTGGSAQH
TRBJ2-2 12 TRBV12-1 ASRAKELTGELF
TRBJ2-1 13 TRBV4-1 ASSQDTSGGGEQF
TRBJ1-1 10 TRBV13 ASSLWRTEAF
TRBJ2-5 11 TRBV30 AWDSGTQETQY
TRBJ1-1 11 TRBV11-2 ASSLGGGAIGF
TRBJ2-7 11 TRBV7-2 ASSLISPSEQY
TRBJ1-5 13 TRBV6-5 ASSYSRTGNQPQH
TRBJ2-3 12 TRBV4-1 ASSQDSGTDTQY
TRBJ2-2 12 TRBV6-6 ASSYAGVTGELF
TRBJ1-6 12 TRBV9 ASSVSGTGSPLH
TRBJ2-7 10 TRBV29-1 SVEGSGYEQY
TRBJ1-1 11 TRBV6-6 ASSGSEGTEAF
TRBJ2-5 11 TRBV25-1 ASSDSGGETQY
TRBJ2-7 15 TRBV5-1 ASSLAGLAGATYEQY
TRBJ1-1 10 TRBV10-2 ASSEPGTEAF
TRBJ2-5 12 TRBV9 ASSPRQGAETQY
TRBJ2-7 11 TRBV11-2 ASSLGYNYEQY
TRBJ1-3 13 TRBV19 ASSPSLDSGNTIY
TRBJ2-2 14 TRBV9 ASSPPIGGAGGELF
TRBJ2-2 20 TRBV9 ASSVGPRASGGHIANTGELF
TRBJ2-1 16 TRBV6-1 ASSEAITAGGLYNEQF
TRBJ2-1 13 TRBV7-2 ASSFSGGPGNEQF
TRBJ1-1 11 TRBV11-2 ASSWGQNTEAF
TRBJ2-7 14 TRBV5-1 ASSLGVQDYSYEQY
TRBJ1-1 11 TRBV27 ASSYRGSTEAF
TRBJ1-1 13 TRBV4-3 ASSQGVRVNTEAF
TRBJ2-1 12 TRBV15 ATSGSGRYNEQF
TRBJ1-2 13 TRBV12-5 ASGLVPDRDNGYT
TRBJ2-3 14 TRBV13 ASSLSPTGARDTQY